This T cell receptor (beta chain) is drawn from a study of Ad26.COV2.S vaccination and SARS-CoV-2 variants. In the study overall: Intramuscular Ad26.COV2.S at 5x10^10 or 1x10^11 viral particles.

Treatment specified: some 20 received Ad26.COV2.S at low or high dose, single or two shots; about 5 received placebo; per-sample allocation not given. It was on day 63 after the first vaccine or placebo injection that samples were taken. Immunization relied on an Ad26 vector, which expressed Wuhan-strain SARS-CoV-2 spike. In the case of this clone: Its antigen is not known.

Study-wide findings and caveats: Analytic work on TCR breadth and depth might have understated the full extent of total T cell responses. Researchers reported similar non-spike TCR breadth in vaccine and placebo recipients.

Trimming pared 7 bases from V and 5 bases from J, leaving 15 bases between. The CDR3 is made up of 14 amino acids. Germline V gene sequence: CDR1 LNHDA, CDR2 SQIVND (reference sequence). Some clones are missing from TCRdb's copy, which holds only in-frame ones; the method was immunoSEQ multiplex PCR. The table records roughly 240,000 clones, more than 75% of them present only once. The clonotype comes from a person between 18 and 60 years old who received the Ad26.COV2.S COVID-19 vaccine or a placebo. Sample: peripheral blood, taken in a trial of Ad26.COV2.S vaccine versus placebo. The chain couples TRBV19 to TRBJ1-3; the D gene is possibly TRBD1 (5 bases). CDR3 coding DNA: TGTGCCAGTACCCCAGACAGCCTCAGAAACACCATATATTTT. Protein product: CASTPDSLRNTIYF.